The following is a TCR beta chain sequence with its context. The data belong to a study of PD-1 blockade in classical Hodgkin lymphoma. The germline V gene has CDR1 SQVTM and CDR2 ANQGSEA. V was pared by 6 bases and J by 2 bases, with 16 bases between. The CDR3 covers 15 residues. Some clones are missing from TCRdb's copy, which holds only in-frame ones; the method was immunoSEQ multiplex PCR. The sample holds around 7,500 clones; approximately 79% are singletons and the top ten take 11% to 15%. All trial patients relapsed after autologous stem cell transplantation. This TCR was recovered from a human donor with classical Hodgkin lymphoma. The chain is built from TRBV29-1 and TRBJ2-2, with D perhaps matching TRBD1 or TRBD2 (5 bases each). Sequencing was performed on peripheral blood mononuclear cells (PBMCs), taken at baseline. This CDR3 reads CSVAPPGLNTGELFF. CDR3 coding DNA: TGCAGCGTGGCCCCGCCGGGGCTAAACACCGGGGAGCTGTTTTTT.